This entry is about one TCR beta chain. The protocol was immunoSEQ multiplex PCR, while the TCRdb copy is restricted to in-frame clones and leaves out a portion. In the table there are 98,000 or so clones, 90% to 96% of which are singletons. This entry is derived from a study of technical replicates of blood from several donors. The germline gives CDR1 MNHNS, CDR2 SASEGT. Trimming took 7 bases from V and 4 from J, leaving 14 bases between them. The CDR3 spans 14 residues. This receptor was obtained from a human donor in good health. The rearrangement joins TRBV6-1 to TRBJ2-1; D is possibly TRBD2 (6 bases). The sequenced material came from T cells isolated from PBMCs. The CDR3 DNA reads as TGTGCCAGCAAGGGACTGGGGGGTTACAATGAGCAGTTCTTC. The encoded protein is CASKGLGGYNEQFF.